This T cell receptor beta chain was sequenced in a study of T cells after yellow fever vaccination (dated by TCRdb to between 2019 and 2020). Background on the whole study: The SMART-Seq v4 Ultra Low Input RNA kit was used to prepare libraries from fractions with low cell numbers. To follow T-cell clones before and after primary and booster YFV17D yellow fever vaccination, bulk TCR alpha and beta repertoires were sequenced over time. Blood samples were taken at several timepoints before and after primary and secondary immunization, and bulk PBMC replicates and cell subsets were isolated. The cohort comprised two healthy male donors, one aged 18 to 30 and one aged 30 to 40 years.

Points on this clonotype: This clone's antigen is unknown. Base qualities were left out, and no much larger clone turns up one base away.

The CDR3 measures 14 amino acids from cysteine to phenylalanine. Of all the DNA, just the CDR3 is kept, 42 bases in frame from base 1. Here V drops 2 bases and J drops 7 bases, and the junction holds 4 bases not matched to any gene. CDR1 and CDR2 were assigned from the germline V gene as SGHTA and FQGNSA. The treatment or condition label of this sample denotes: live attenuated yellow fever vaccine strain. A standard Ficoll-Paque protocol was used to isolate PBMCs from peripheral blood. CD4 and CD8 T-cell fractions were isolated with Dynabeads CD4 and CD8 positive selection kits. TriZol was used to extract RNA from bulk PBMCs, from CD4 and CD8 fractions, and from dextramer-positive and dextramer-negative fractions. Results the study describes overall, beyond this receptor: Because only a couple of donors were included in the study, the extent to which the findings can be generalized is limited. Most clones expanded after primary vaccination were re-detected after the booster (almost 98% of CD4 and 88% of CD8), suggesting broad memory maintenance. FACS-sorted repertoires could contain abundant contaminating clonotypes from the bulk population, so computational filtering was required. A small fraction of clonotypes showed up in both the CD4 and CD8 compartments, probably as a result of convergent recombination. Compared with the primary T-cell response, the secondary T-cell response was weaker but faster, peaking on day 5 rather than day 15.

TCR cDNA was synthesized by 5'RACE template switching, through which a universal primer site and unique molecular identifiers were introduced. Priming for cDNA synthesis came from both the TCR alpha and TCR beta constant segments. Library amplification used two PCR steps, and the second PCR step added sample barcodes and sequencing adapters. Sequencing of the libraries was done on either Illumina HiSeq 2500 (2x100 bp) or NovaSeq (2x150 bp). As for how the authors treated the data: Demultiplexing of reads and collapsing into UMI consensus sequences were performed with MIGEC, and V(D)J alignment was carried out with MiXCR. Using edgeR on replicate PBMC samples, clonotypes were called vaccine-responding if FDR was below 0.01 and the log2 fold change was above 5 up to day 15. CD4 or CD8 identity was assigned to each bulk clonotype according to whether the clonotype was present at higher abundance in the sequenced CD4 repertoire or the sequenced CD8 repertoire. TCRdb handled the public reads itself, with Q25 trimming in fastp and clone calling in MiXCR, and kept productive beta chains. Duplicate CDR3 protein sequences are folded into a single record with the most common DNA and genes. The V and J calls and clone size are TCRdb's, not the authors'. In all, the sample holds 150,000 to 200,000 distinct CDR3 sequences, and approximately 6.2% of those were seen once. Less than 3% of the sample rests with the top ten.

This clonotype was sampled from a man aged 18 to 30 who received the YFV17D yellow fever vaccine. The material sequenced was CD4+ T cells sorted from PBMCs, taken on the day of the first yellow fever vaccination. The rearrangement combines TRBV7-2 with TRBJ1-5; a stretch of 8 junction bases matches TRBD1. Here is the DNA: TGTGCCAGCAGCTTAAGGACAGGGACGCAGCCCCAGCATTTT. This encodes CASSLRTGTQPQHF.